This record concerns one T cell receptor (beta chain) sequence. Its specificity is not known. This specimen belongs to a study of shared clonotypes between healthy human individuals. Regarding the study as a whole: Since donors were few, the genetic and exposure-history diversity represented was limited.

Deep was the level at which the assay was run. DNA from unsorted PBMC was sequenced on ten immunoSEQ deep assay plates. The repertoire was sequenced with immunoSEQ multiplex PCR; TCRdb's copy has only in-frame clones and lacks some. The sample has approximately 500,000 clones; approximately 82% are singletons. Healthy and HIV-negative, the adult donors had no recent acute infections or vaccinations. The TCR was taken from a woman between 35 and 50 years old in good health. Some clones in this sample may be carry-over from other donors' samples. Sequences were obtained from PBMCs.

CDR3 protein: CASSPSDRAYEQYF. CDR3 sequence (DNA): TGTGCCAGCAGCCCATCCGACAGGGCCTACGAGCAGTACTTC. The chain is built from TRBV7-2 and TRBJ2-7, with 7 bases lining up with TRBD1. The germline V gene encodes CDR1 SGHTA and CDR2 FQGNSA. V lost 5 bases, J lost 2 bases, and 6 bases stayed unmatched. CDR3 length: 14 residues.